Given below is one T cell receptor beta chain in context. Its antigen is unknown. The sample originates from a study of cytomegalovirus exposure and HLA in healthy donors. Study-wide background: Researchers previously reported finding fewer than 140 million unique TCR beta sequences from roughly 170 million T cells. The Caucasian-associated ancestry cluster contained about 80% of the approximately 400 genotyped donors.

PCR amplification relied on 60 Vbeta primers (plus 13 Jbeta primers). Assay used: immunoSEQ multiplex PCR; TCRdb lists only in-frame clones, some missing. Found here are more than 85,000 clones, 63% of them singletons; the top ten hold around 4.8%. Study conclusions and caveats: A later analysis reported that several of the most significant clusters appeared to be linked to common viral pathogens, among them Epstein-Barr virus. The likely origin of a cluster of highly shared sequence variants was a sequencing artifact.

Germline V gives CDR1 SEHNR, CDR2 FQNEAQ (reference sequence). This CDR3 comprises 13 residues. Trimming pared 1 base from V and 3 bases from J, leaving 7 bases between. This chain uses TRBV7-9 with TRBJ2-7, with D hard to call. The sequenced sample consisted of PBMCs. This TCR was sampled from a human donor in good health. The CDR3 DNA is TGTGCCAGCAGCTTAGGCCCTATCTACGAGCAGTACTTC. Translating it yields CASSLGPIYEQYF.